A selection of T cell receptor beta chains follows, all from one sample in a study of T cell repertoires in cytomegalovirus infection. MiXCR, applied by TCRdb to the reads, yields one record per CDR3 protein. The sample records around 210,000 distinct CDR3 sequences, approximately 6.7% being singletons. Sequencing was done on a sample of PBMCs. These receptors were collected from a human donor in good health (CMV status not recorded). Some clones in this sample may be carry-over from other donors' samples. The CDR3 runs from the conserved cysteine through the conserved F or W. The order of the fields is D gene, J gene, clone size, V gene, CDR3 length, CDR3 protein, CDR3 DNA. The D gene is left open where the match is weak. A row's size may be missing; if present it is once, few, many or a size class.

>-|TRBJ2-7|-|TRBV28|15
CASSSPQGGSYEQYF
TGTGCCAGCAGTTCTCCCCAAGGGGGTTCCTACGAGCAGTACTTC
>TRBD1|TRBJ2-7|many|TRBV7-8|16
CASSPRGGQGRYEQYF
TGTGCCAGCAGCCCCAGGGGTGGACAGGGGAGGTACGAGCAGTACTTC
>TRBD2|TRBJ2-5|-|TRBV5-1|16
CASRSSSGGSQETQYF
TGCGCCAGCAGATCCTCTAGCGGGGGCTCCCAAGAGACCCAGTACTTC
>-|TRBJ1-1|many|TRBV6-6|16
CASSRALTHPDPEAFF
TGTGCCAGCAGCCGCGCTCTGACACACCCGGACCCTGAAGCTTTCTTT
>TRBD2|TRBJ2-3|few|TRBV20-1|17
CSARDPGTSGGTDTQYF
TGCAGTGCTAGAGACCCCGGGACTAGCGGGGGCACAGATACGCAGTATTTT
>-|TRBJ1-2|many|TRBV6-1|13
CASSRTDNYGYTF
TGTGCCAGCAGCCGGACAGACAACTATGGCTACACCTTC
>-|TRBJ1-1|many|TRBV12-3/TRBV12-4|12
CASSLEQMAAFF
TGTGCCAGCAGTTTAGAGCAGATGGCAGCTTTCTTT
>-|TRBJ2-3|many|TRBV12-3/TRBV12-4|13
CASRGADTDTQYF
TGTGCCAGCAGGGGGGCAGACACAGATACGCAGTATTTT
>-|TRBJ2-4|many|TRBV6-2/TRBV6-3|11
CASSQPNIQYF
TGTGCCAGCAGTCAGCCTAACATTCAGTACTTC
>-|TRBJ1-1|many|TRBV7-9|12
CASSFAGERAFF
TGTGCCAGCAGCTTTGCGGGAGAGAGAGCTTTCTTT
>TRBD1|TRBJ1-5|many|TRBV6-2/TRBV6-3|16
CASSYGQARGNQPQHF
TGTGCCAGCAGTTACGGACAGGCCAGGGGCAATCAGCCCCAGCATTTT
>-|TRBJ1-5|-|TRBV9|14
CASSVDNRVQPQHF
TGTGCCAGCAGCGTAGATAACAGGGTTCAGCCCCAGCATTTT
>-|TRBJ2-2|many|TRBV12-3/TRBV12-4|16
CASSLSGGLPTGELFF
TGTGCCAGCAGTTTATCAGGAGGGCTCCCCACCGGGGAGCTGTTTTTT
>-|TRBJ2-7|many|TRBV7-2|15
CASSPNPRTQYEQYF
TGTGCCAGCAGCCCGAACCCCCGGACACAATACGAGCAGTACTTC
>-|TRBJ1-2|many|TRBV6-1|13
CASSLDGSYGYTF
TGTGCCAGCAGTTTAGACGGCAGCTATGGCTACACCTTC
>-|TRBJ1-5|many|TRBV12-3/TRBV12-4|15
CASSLGQHEIQPQHF
TGTGCCAGCAGTTTGGGGCAGCATGAGATTCAGCCCCAGCATTTT
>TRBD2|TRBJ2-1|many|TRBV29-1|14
CSVRVAGGRNEQFF
TGCAGCGTCCGAGTAGCGGGGGGTCGCAATGAGCAGTTCTTC
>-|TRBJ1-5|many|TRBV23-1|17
CASSQTPRACSNQPQHF
TGCGCCAGCAGTCAAACACCCAGGGCCTGCAGCAATCAGCCCCAGCATTTT
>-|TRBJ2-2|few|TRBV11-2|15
CASSFGHQAGGELFF
TGTGCCAGCAGCTTCGGACACCAAGCGGGCGGGGAGCTGTTTTTT
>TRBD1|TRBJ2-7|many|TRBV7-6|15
CASSLAGQGANEQYF
TGTGCCAGCAGCTTAGCGGGACAGGGGGCAAACGAGCAGTACTTC
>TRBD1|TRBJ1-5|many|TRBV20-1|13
CSASHDRGQPQHF
TGCAGTGCTAGTCACGACAGGGGCCAGCCCCAGCATTTT
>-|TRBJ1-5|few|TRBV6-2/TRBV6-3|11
CASSYPAPQHF
TGTGCCAGCAGTTACCCCGCGCCCCAGCATTTT
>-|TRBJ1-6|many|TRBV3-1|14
CASSQVGRDSPLHF
TGTGCCAGCAGCCAAGTAGGACGTGATTCACCCCTCCACTTT